The 22 T cell receptor beta chains below were found in one sample sequenced in a study of blood T cell repertoires in COVID-19. The repertoire was sequenced with immunoSEQ multiplex PCR; TCRdb's copy has only in-frame clones and lacks some. Of about 180,000 clones in the sample, around 85% were seen once. Material for sequencing was peripheral blood. Source of these receptors: a person between 65 and 80 years old with COVID-19, enrolled during active disease.

The V call is TRBV11-2, the J call TRBJ1-1; a weak D match, TRBD1 (5 bases). The CDR3 is 15 residues long. Trimming shortened V by 0 bases and J by 3 bases, and 11 bases separated the two germline ends. Germline lookup yields CDR1 SGHAT and CDR2 FQNNGV. The CDR3: CASSLDWGRDTEAFF. The CDR3 DNA is TGTGCCAGCAGCTTAGATTGGGGCAGGGACACTGAAGCTTTCTTT.

The chain links TRBV5-1 to TRBJ2-7, with 9 bases fitting TRBD1. The length of the CDR3 is 15 residues. Germline-derived CDR1 and CDR2 are SGHRS and YFSETQ. Losses at the gene ends were 3 bases for V and 2 bases for J; bases not matched to a gene: 6. The CDR3 DNA is TGCGCCAGCAGCTCGCGGGGACAGGGTACCTACGAGCAGTACTTC. Protein: CASSSRGQGTYEQYF.

In this sample, this clone turned up a few times. The J gene is TRBJ2-3, the V gene TRBV28, with D possibly TRBD1 on 5 matching bases. V was cut by 6 bases and J by 2 bases, with 15 bases left in between. The CDR3 is 15 amino acids. Germline lookup yields CDR1 MDHEN and CDR2 SYDVKM. The CDR3 loop is CASSSGAWDTDTQYF. The DNA for the CDR3 is TGTGCCAGCAGCTCTGGGGCATGGGACACAGATACGCAGTATTTT.

This chain links TRBV30 with TRBJ2-2; perhaps TRBD2 as D (5 bases). The V end was cut by 3 bases, the J end by 5 bases, with 16 bases between. The CDR3 consists of 15 residues. From germline, CDR1 is GTSNPN and CDR2 SVGIG (reference sequence). The CDR3 region is CAWRGRGRITGELFF. CDR3 bases: TGTGCCTGGAGAGGACGTGGGAGAATTACCGGGGAGCTGTTTTTT.

The gene calls are TRBV4-1 and TRBJ2-3, with D tentatively TRBD2 (5 bases). Germline CDR1 reads MGHRA; CDR2 reads YSYEKL. This CDR3 has 17 amino acids. The V and J ends lost 8 bases and 2 bases respectively, with 23 bases between them. The CDR3 DNA follows: TGCGCCAGCGTACGTAGTCTTGGAGCGGCAGACACAGATACGCAGTATTTT. It yields the protein CASVRSLGAADTDTQYF.

V gene TRBV7-9 combines with J gene TRBJ1-1; TRBD1 aligns across 8 bases. With 4 bases clipped from V and 1 base from J, the junction kept 5 bases outside the gene matches. Germline loops: CDR1 SEHNR, CDR2 FQNEAQ (reference sequence). CDR3 length: 15 residues. The CDR3 DNA reads as TGTGCCAGCAGCTGGACAGGGAAGCGGAACACTGAAGCTTTCTTT. Its translation: CASSWTGKRNTEAFF.

V gene TRBV13 combines with J gene TRBJ2-5; 9 bases are a match to TRBD2. V gave up 2 bases and J gave up 5 bases; unmatched junction bases: 6. There are 15 residues in the CDR3. CDR1 is PRHDT and CDR2 is FYEKMQ in the germline V gene (reference sequence). The DNA of the CDR3 is TGTGCCAGCAGCTTATATGCGGGGGGGCGGGAGACCCAGTACTTC. Translated, it gives CASSLYAGGRETQYF.

V and J are TRBV28 and TRBJ1-4; no definite D call. CDR3 length: 13 amino acids. V lost 3 bases and J 11 bases, leaving 13 bases between the germline ends. CDR1 is MDHEN and CDR2 is SYDVKM in the germline V gene. In DNA form, the CDR3 reads TGTGCCAGCAGTTTTGAATGGAGGGATAAACTGTTTTTT. It yields the protein CASSFEWRDKLFF.

The rearrangement uses TRBV5-1 and TRBJ1-2; the D gene is possibly TRBD1 (6 bases). With 5 bases removed from V and 5 bases from J, the gap between germline ends came to 13 bases. The CDR3 totals 13 residues. Germline CDR1 reads SGHRS; CDR2 reads YFSETQ. Here the CDR3 DNA reads TGCGCCAGCAGGATCGGACAGATATATGGCTACACCTTC. This encodes CASRIGQIYGYTF.

The CDR3 bases are TGTGCCAGCAGCTTGGGAACAGGGATTCAAGAGACCCAGTACTTC. This gives the protein CASSLGTGIQETQYF. The rearrangement joins TRBV11-3 to TRBJ2-5, with D perhaps matching TRBD1 (6 bases). Germline loops: CDR1 SGHNT, CDR2 YENEEA. V dropped 3 bases and J dropped 2 bases, with 13 bases sitting between them. CDR3 length: 15 residues.

The chain uses TRBV5-1 and TRBJ1-5; a weak D match, TRBD1 (5 bases). V was clipped by 0 bases and J by 6 bases, with 16 bases between them. CDR1 and CDR2 (germline): SGHRS, YFSETQ. CDR3 length equals 16 residues. CDR3 amino acids: CASSLEPGQFFQPQHF. DNA of the CDR3: TGCGCCAGCAGCTTGGAGCCAGGGCAGTTTTTTCAGCCCCAGCATTTT.

The chain combines TRBV7-3 with TRBJ2-4; a weak D match, TRBD2 (7 bases). This CDR3 has 19 residues. Trimming removed 5 bases from V and 3 bases from J, with 26 bases in between. The germline gives CDR1 SGHTA, CDR2 FQGTGA. The DNA for the CDR3 is TGTGCCAGCAGCCCGAGGGGAGGGGGGCGAGGGCTCGACAAAAACATTCAGTACTTC. Protein sequence: CASSPRGGGRGLDKNIQYF. Drawing the rest from reference TRBV7-3 and TRBJ2-4, the complete variable domain is GAGVSQTPSNKVTEKGKYVELRCDPISGHTALYWYRQSLGQGPEFLIYFQGTGAADDSGLPNDRFFAVRPEGSVSTLKIQRTERGDSAVYLCASSPRGGGRGLDKNIQYFGAGTRLSVL.

The gene calls are TRBV4-1 and TRBJ1-2; TRBD1 matches 8 bases. Germline CDR1 and CDR2: MGHRA and YSYEKL. The junction had 5 bases not matched to a gene; V was cut back by 1 base and J by 4 bases. The CDR3 is 15 amino acids. The CDR3 bases are TGCGCCAGCAGCCAAGTAACAGGGGGTGGCTATGGCTACACCTTC. Amino acids: CASSQVTGGGYGYTF.

The V and J genes are TRBV25-1 and TRBJ2-2; 8 bases fit TRBD2. CDR1 is MGHDK, CDR2 SYGVNS, per germline. This CDR3 is 18 amino acids long. Trimming removed 4 bases from V and 5 bases from J; junction bases left unmatched: 15. The DNA of the CDR3 is TGTGCCAGCAGTGGCGGGGGGCCGTTTCCAATGAGTACCGGGGAGCTGTTTTTT. It yields the protein CASSGGGPFPMSTGELFF.

This chain joins TRBV5-8 and TRBJ2-3; D perhaps matches TRBD1 (6 bases). The germline CDR1 and CDR2 sequences are SGHTS and YDEGEE. The CDR3 sequence is 14 residues long. V lost 4 bases to trimming and J lost 6 bases, with 15 bases between them. The CDR3 loop is CASSPGQPQDTQYF. CDR3 sequence (DNA): TGTGCCAGCAGCCCCGGACAGCCCCAGGATACGCAGTATTTT.

The V gene is TRBV7-2, the J gene TRBJ2-1, with 9 bases aligning to TRBD2. Looked up from germline, CDR1 is SGHTA and CDR2 is FQGNSA. This CDR3 is 19 amino acids long. J was trimmed by 9 bases and V by 3 bases; bases with no gene match: 21. CDR3 sequence: CASSLQSKSSGSIPGEQFF. CDR3 in DNA: TGTGCCAGCAGCTTGCAAAGCAAAAGTAGCGGGAGTATACCGGGTGAGCAGTTCTTC.

J is TRBJ2-2 and V is TRBV4-3, with D tentatively TRBD1 (6 bases). The CDR3 covers 16 residues. Per the germline V gene, CDR1 is LGHNA and CDR2 is YSLEER. V was trimmed by 0 bases and J by 4 bases, leaving 12 bases between them. The CDR3 sequence: CASSQEVQGSTGELFF. The CDR3 DNA follows: TGCGCCAGCAGCCAAGAAGTACAGGGCAGCACCGGGGAGCTGTTTTTT.

This clone showed up just once. J is TRBJ2-3 and V is TRBV29-1; 7 nucleotides align to TRBD1. Germline V gene sequence: CDR1 SQVTM, CDR2 ANQGSEA. There are 16 residues in the CDR3. V dropped 3 bases and J dropped 1; count of bases not matched to a gene: 10. CDR3 sequence: CSVELLTGLRTDTQYF. CDR3 nucleotide sequence: TGCAGCGTTGAGCTACTGACAGGGCTCCGCACAGATACGCAGTATTTT.

This chain joins TRBV1 and TRBJ2-1; the tabulated D call, TRBD2, remains unverified against the DNA. TRBV1 is a recognized pseudogene. CDR3 size: 18 residues. Here the CDR3 DNA reads TGCACCAGCAGCCAAGCCCCTTTGACGAGCGGGAGAGTTAATGAGCAGTTCTTC. This codes for CTSSQAPLTSGRVNEQFF.

In its sample, this clone was seen once. The J gene is TRBJ1-2, the V gene TRBV6-5; 7 bases match TRBD1. CDR3 length: 15 amino acids. CDR1 and CDR2 from the germline V gene are MNHEY and SVGAGI. After removal of 4 bases from V and 6 bases from J, the junction contained 11 bases not matched to a gene. The CDR3 loop reads CASSLPGTDIDGYTF. Here the CDR3 DNA reads TGTGCCAGCAGTTTGCCCGGGACAGATATCGATGGCTACACCTTC.

This chain connects TRBV5-1 to TRBJ2-1; 8 bases are a match to TRBD2. Germline V CDR1 and CDR2: SGHRS, YFSETQ. The CDR3 is 17 residues long. Trimming removed 0 bases from V and 8 bases from J; junction bases left unmatched: 13. For the CDR3, the DNA is TGCGCCAGCAGCTTGGGGCGAGTACTAGCGGTGCCGGATGAGCAGTTCTTC. Its protein is CASSLGRVLAVPDEQFF.

The rearrangement links TRBV4-1 to TRBJ2-7; TRBD2 matches at 10 bases. The germline gives CDR1 MGHRA, CDR2 YSYEKL. J gave up 3 bases and V 4 bases, and 6 bases lay outside the gene matches. The CDR3 spans 15 residues. The CDR3 bases are TGCGCCAGCAGCCCCCTCCTAGCGGGGGTCTACGAGCAGTACTTC. Translating gives CASSPLLAGVYEQYF.